Listed below are T cell receptor beta chains from one sample, sequenced in a study of shared clonotypes between healthy human individuals. Some clones are missing from TCRdb's copy, which holds only in-frame ones; the method was immunoSEQ multiplex PCR. The table records 1.5 million to 2.5 million clones, about 95% of them present only once. Sequencing was done on a sample of naive CD8+ T cells sorted from blood. The source of these receptors is a man younger than 35 in good health. The CDR3 runs from the conserved cysteine through the conserved F or W. The D gene is left open where the match is weak. Clone size is given for some rows only: seen once, a few or many times, or a class if the clone is expanded.

J: TRBJ2-7; size: -; V: TRBV7-9; D: -; CDR3: CASSLALRGLSYEQYF; DNA: TGTGCCAGCAGCTTAGCGTTGCGGGGCCTCTCCTACGAGCAGTACTTC
J: TRBJ1-6; size: -; V: TRBV27; D: -; CDR3: CASSPFGNSPLHF; DNA: TGTGCCAGCAGTCCCTTCGGGAATTCACCCCTCCACTTT
J: TRBJ2-7; size: -; V: TRBV7-9; D: -; CDR3: CASSSGPSSVMDEQYF; DNA: TGTGCCAGCAGCTCCGGTCCCTCATCCGTCATGGACGAGCAGTACTTC
J: TRBJ2-1; size: -; V: TRBV4-3; D: -; CDR3: CASSQEEAGSYNEQFF; DNA: TGCGCCAGCAGCCAAGAAGAGGCTGGCTCGTACAATGAGCAGTTCTTC
J: TRBJ2-7; size: -; V: TRBV5-4; D: -; CDR3: CASSLGLGNEQYF; DNA: TGTGCCAGCAGCTTGGGGCTGGGCAACGAGCAGTACTTC
J: TRBJ2-5; size: -; V: TRBV13; D: TRBD1; CDR3: CASSLEGQGYQETQYF; DNA: TGTGCCAGCAGCTTAGAGGGACAGGGCTATCAAGAGACCCAGTACTTC
J: TRBJ2-7; size: -; V: TRBV2; D: TRBD1; CDR3: CAGRQGSSTYEQYF; DNA: TGTGCCGGCCGACAGGGGTCGTCGACCTACGAGCAGTACTTC
J: TRBJ1-6; size: -; V: TRBV6-4; D: -; CDR3: CASNLKGSSYNSPLHF; DNA: TGTGCCAGCAATCTTAAGGGGAGCTCCTATAATTCACCCCTCCACTTT
J: TRBJ1-5; size: -; V: TRBV6-1; D: TRBD1; CDR3: CASSESLGQGLYSNQPQHF; DNA: TGTGCCAGCAGTGAAAGCCTTGGACAGGGCCTTTATAGCAATCAGCCCCAGCATTTT
J: TRBJ2-7; size: -; V: TRBV6-1; D: TRBD2; CDR3: CASSLRLAGAYEQYF; DNA: TGTGCCAGCAGCCTTAGACTAGCGGGGGCCTACGAGCAGTACTTC
J: TRBJ2-2; size: -; V: TRBV9; D: TRBD2; CDR3: CASSTAKRGSEHEGELFF; DNA: TGTGCCAGCAGCACCGCTAAGCGGGGCAGCGAGCATGAGGGGGAGCTGTTTTTT
J: TRBJ2-1; size: -; V: TRBV6-5; D: -; CDR3: CASSYSPDPYNEQFF; DNA: TGTGCCAGCAGTTACTCCCCGGACCCCTACAATGAGCAGTTCTTC
J: TRBJ2-2; size: -; V: TRBV5-4; D: TRBD2; CDR3: CASSLGLAGITGELFF; DNA: TGTGCCAGCAGCCTGGGACTAGCGGGCATCACCGGGGAGCTGTTTTTT
J: TRBJ2-7; size: once; V: TRBV9; D: -; CDR3: CASSEGEGEQYF; DNA: TGTGCCAGCAGCGAGGGAGAGGGAGAGCAGTACTTC
J: TRBJ2-1; size: -; V: TRBV5-6; D: TRBD2; CDR3: CASSLLSAGAYNEQFF; DNA: TGTGCCAGCAGCTTGCTTTCAGCGGGGGCCTACAATGAGCAGTTCTTC
J: TRBJ1-6; size: -; V: TRBV30; D: -; CDR3: CAWRDAVGSSYNSPLHF; DNA: TGTGCCTGGAGGGACGCCGTTGGTAGCTCCTATAATTCACCCCTCCACTTT
J: TRBJ1-6; size: -; V: TRBV28; D: -; CDR3: CASNGGYNSPLHF; DNA: TGTGCCAGCAACGGAGGGTATAATTCACCCCTCCACTTT
J: TRBJ2-3; size: -; V: TRBV19; D: -; CDR3: CASSGPEAGGTDTQYF; DNA: TGTGCCAGTAGCGGGCCGGAGGCGGGTGGAACAGATACGCAGTATTTT
J: TRBJ1-4; size: -; V: TRBV7-9; D: -; CDR3: CASSPNEGEVEKLFF; DNA: TGTGCCAGCAGCCCGAATGAGGGGGAGGTTGAAAAACTGTTTTTT
J: TRBJ2-3; size: -; V: TRBV30; D: -; CDR3: CAWSPLGAGLADTQYF; DNA: TGTGCCTGGAGTCCGCTCGGGGCGGGGCTCGCAGATACGCAGTATTTT
J: TRBJ2-7; size: -; V: TRBV7-2; D: -; CDR3: CASSLVQGREQYF; DNA: TGTGCCAGCAGCTTAGTTCAGGGTCGGGAGCAGTACTTC
J: TRBJ2-7; size: -; V: TRBV2; D: -; CDR3: CASGGSGTGLYEQYF; DNA: TGTGCCAGCGGGGGGAGCGGGACAGGCCTTTACGAGCAGTACTTC
J: TRBJ1-2; size: -; V: TRBV6-6; D: -; CDR3: CASRSGANYGYTF; DNA: TGTGCCAGCAGAAGTGGAGCCAACTATGGCTACACCTTC
J: TRBJ1-1; size: -; V: TRBV28; D: -; CDR3: CASRDGNTEAFF; DNA: TGTGCCAGCAGGGACGGGAACACTGAAGCTTTCTTT
J: TRBJ2-7; size: once; V: TRBV7-8; D: -; CDR3: CASSPLSGYSYEQYF; DNA: TGTGCCAGCAGCCCTTTGAGCGGTTACTCCTACGAGCAGTACTTC
J: TRBJ2-1; size: -; V: TRBV4-3; D: -; CDR3: CASSQVEGREEQFF; DNA: TGCGCCAGCAGCCAAGTAGAAGGCAGGGAAGAGCAGTTCTTC
J: TRBJ1-5; size: -; V: TRBV7-8; D: -; CDR3: CASSLGGLSQPQHF; DNA: TGTGCCAGCAGCTTGGGTGGGTTGTCGCAGCCCCAGCATTTT
J: TRBJ2-5; size: -; V: TRBV6-5; D: -; CDR3: CASSTPQETQYF; DNA: TGTGCCAGCAGTACCCCGCAAGAGACCCAGTACTTC
J: TRBJ2-1; size: -; V: TRBV7-2; D: -; CDR3: CASSLVHRGNEQFF; DNA: TGTGCCAGCAGCTTAGTTCATCGGGGCAATGAGCAGTTCTTC
J: TRBJ2-5; size: -; V: TRBV5-4; D: -; CDR3: CASSLGAVLKETQYF; DNA: TGTGCCAGCAGCTTGGGGGCGGTCCTGAAAGAGACCCAGTACTTC
J: TRBJ1-5; size: -; V: TRBV5-3; D: -; CDR3: CARSLDGEDQPQHF; DNA: TGTGCCAGAAGCTTGGACGGGGAGGATCAGCCCCAGCATTTT
J: TRBJ2-2; size: -; V: TRBV5-1; D: -; CDR3: CASSLEHTLNTGELFF; DNA: TGCGCCAGCAGCTTGGAACATACGCTGAACACCGGGGAGCTGTTTTTT
J: TRBJ1-1; size: few; V: TRBV28; D: -; CDR3: CASSLSGGANSEAFF; DNA: TGTGCCAGCAGTTTATCGGGGGGCGCTAACTCTGAAGCTTTCTTT
J: TRBJ2-1; size: -; V: TRBV10-2; D: -; CDR3: CASSSVGPYNEQFF; DNA: TGCGCCAGCAGTTCGGTTGGGCCATACAATGAGCAGTTCTTC
J: TRBJ2-5; size: -; V: TRBV7-9; D: TRBD2; CDR3: CASSPQGLAGGETQYF; DNA: TGTGCCAGCAGCCCCCAGGGACTAGCGGGAGGGGAGACCCAGTACTTC
J: TRBJ1-2; size: -; V: TRBV4-1; D: TRBD1; CDR3: CASSQSGTGDGYTF; DNA: TGCGCCAGCAGCCAATCCGGGACAGGGGATGGCTACACCTTC
J: TRBJ2-7; size: -; V: TRBV4-1; D: TRBD2; CDR3: CASSLGLAGEQYF; DNA: TGCGCCAGCAGCCTGGGACTAGCGGGCGAGCAGTACTTC
J: TRBJ2-5; size: -; V: TRBV27; D: -; CDR3: CASSLSYPGQGKETQYF; DNA: TGTGCCAGCAGTTTATCGTATCCGGGACAAGGCAAAGAGACCCAGTACTTC
J: TRBJ1-4; size: -; V: TRBV6-6; D: -; CDR3: CASTPIGGINEKLFF; DNA: TGTGCCAGCACACCCATCGGGGGTATCAATGAAAAACTGTTTTTT
J: TRBJ2-7; size: -; V: TRBV4-1; D: -; CDR3: CASSHGGQGGSEQYF; DNA: TGCGCCAGCAGCCATGGTGGGCAGGGCGGCTCCGAGCAGTACTTC
J: TRBJ2-5; size: -; V: TRBV30; D: TRBD1; CDR3: CAWSDRGRETQYF; DNA: TGTGCCTGGAGTGACAGGGGGCGAGAGACCCAGTACTTC
J: TRBJ1-6; size: -; V: TRBV27; D: -; CDR3: CASSTRDNGPLHF; DNA: TGTGCCAGCAGTACCCGGGACAACGGACCCCTCCACTTT
J: TRBJ2-7; size: -; V: TRBV4-1; D: TRBD1; CDR3: CASSQAGTGATYEQYF; DNA: TGCGCCAGCAGCCAGGCCGGGACAGGGGCAACCTACGAGCAGTACTTC
J: TRBJ1-1; size: -; V: TRBV5-5; D: TRBD1; CDR3: CASSPSTGERTEAFF; DNA: TGTGCCAGCAGCCCCTCGACAGGGGAGAGAACTGAAGCTTTCTTT
J: TRBJ2-7; size: once; V: TRBV9; D: -; CDR3: CASSVEDWSYEQYF; DNA: TGTGCCAGCAGCGTAGAAGACTGGTCCTACGAGCAGTACTTC
J: TRBJ2-2; size: -; V: TRBV11-3; D: -; CDR3: CASSPRGSPGELFF; DNA: TGTGCCAGCAGCCCTCGAGGGTCCCCCGGGGAGCTGTTTTTT
J: TRBJ2-2; size: -; V: TRBV29-1; D: -; CDR3: CSVESRNTGELFF; DNA: TGCAGCGTTGAGTCCCGTAACACCGGGGAGCTGTTTTTT
J: TRBJ2-3; size: -; V: TRBV29-1; D: -; CDR3: CSVVPLGTDTQYF; DNA: TGCAGCGTTGTACCCCTCGGCACAGATACGCAGTATTTT
J: TRBJ2-2; size: -; V: TRBV9; D: TRBD2; CDR3: CASAGTSGSPLLGELFF; DNA: TGTGCCAGCGCGGGGACTAGCGGGTCTCCCCTCTTAGGGGAGCTGTTTTTT
J: TRBJ2-7; size: -; V: TRBV15; D: -; CDR3: CATSRALRSSYEQYF; DNA: TGTGCCACCAGCAGAGCCCTCAGGAGCTCCTACGAGCAGTACTTC
J: TRBJ2-3; size: -; V: TRBV5-4; D: -; CDR3: CASSGGADTQYF; DNA: TGTGCCAGCAGCGGAGGGGCAGATACGCAGTATTTT
J: TRBJ2-7; size: -; V: TRBV7-9; D: -; CDR3: CASSLSGPLSYEQYF; DNA: TGTGCCAGCAGCTTGAGCGGGCCCCTCTCCTACGAGCAGTACTTC
J: TRBJ2-7; size: -; V: TRBV18; D: TRBD2; CDR3: CASSPLRDYYEQYF; DNA: TGTGCCAGCTCACCGCTGCGGGACTACTACGAGCAGTACTTC
J: TRBJ1-1; size: -; V: TRBV29-1; D: -; CDR3: CSVEDQLTDGAFF; DNA: TGCAGCGTTGAAGATCAGCTGACCGACGGAGCTTTCTTT
J: TRBJ2-7; size: -; V: TRBV13; D: -; CDR3: CASSPSRTETYEQYF; DNA: TGTGCCAGCAGCCCCTCCAGGACAGAAACTTACGAGCAGTACTTC